The clone carrying this TCR beta chain occurred a few times. Its cognate antigen is unknown. CDR3 length: 15 amino acids. The germline gives CDR1 DFQATT, CDR2 SNEGSKA (reference sequence). V was pared by 6 bases and J by 4 bases, with 13 bases of the junction left unmatched. Constant-region reverse primers amplified full-length variable regions, followed by semi-nested Nested Universal Primer A PCR. TCRdb itself ran the 5' RACE reads through MiXCR, one entry per CDR3 protein. The sample has several thousand distinct CDR3 sequences, less than 60% seen once. Study results and caveats: Tumor Treg TCRs overlapped most with tumor naive CD4+ cells. The larger cohort examined one V-J beta rearrangement, not whole repertoires.

Cells sorted as Tregs were CD4+, CD25+ and CD127-/low. The source of this sequence is a female donor with breast cancer. This chain connects TRBV20-1 to TRBJ2-5; 8 nucleotides line up with TRBD2. Material for sequencing was Tregs sorted from a lymph node. The CDR3 DNA is TGCAGTGCGGATGGGGCCAGCCTAGCGGGAGAGACCCAGTACTTC. It is translated as CSADGASLAGETQYF.